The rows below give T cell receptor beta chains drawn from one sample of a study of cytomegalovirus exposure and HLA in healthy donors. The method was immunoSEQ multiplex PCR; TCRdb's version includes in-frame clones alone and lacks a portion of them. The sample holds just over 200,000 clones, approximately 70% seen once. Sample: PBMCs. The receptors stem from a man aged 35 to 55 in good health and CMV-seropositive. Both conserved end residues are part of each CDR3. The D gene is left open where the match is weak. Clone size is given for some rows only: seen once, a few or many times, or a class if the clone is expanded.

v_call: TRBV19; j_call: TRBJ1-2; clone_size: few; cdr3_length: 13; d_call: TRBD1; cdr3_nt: TGTGCCAGCAGACAGGGTCCCATCTATGGCTACACCTTC; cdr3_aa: CASRQGPIYGYTF
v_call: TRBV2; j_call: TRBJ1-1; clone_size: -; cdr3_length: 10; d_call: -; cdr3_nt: TGTGCCAGCGGGGGGGGCGAAGCTTTCTTT; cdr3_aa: CASGGGEAFF
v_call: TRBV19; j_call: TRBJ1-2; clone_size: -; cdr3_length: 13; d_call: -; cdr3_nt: TGTGCCAGTAGTATGGGAGTTAACTATGGCTACACCTTC; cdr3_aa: CASSMGVNYGYTF
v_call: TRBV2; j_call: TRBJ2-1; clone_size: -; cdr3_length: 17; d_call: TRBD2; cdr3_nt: TGTGCCAGCAGTGAAGGACTAGCGGGGGGGACCTACAATGAGCAGTTCTTC; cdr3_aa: CASSEGLAGGTYNEQFF
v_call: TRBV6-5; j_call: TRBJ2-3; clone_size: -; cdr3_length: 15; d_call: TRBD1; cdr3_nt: TGTGCCAGCAGGGTAGGGACAGGGGAGGCAGATACGCAGTATTTT; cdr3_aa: CASRVGTGEADTQYF
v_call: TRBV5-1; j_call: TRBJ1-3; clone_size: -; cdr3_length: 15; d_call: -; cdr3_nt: TGCGCCAGCAGCCCCTCAGGGGTTTCGGGAAACACCATATATTTT; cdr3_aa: CASSPSGVSGNTIYF
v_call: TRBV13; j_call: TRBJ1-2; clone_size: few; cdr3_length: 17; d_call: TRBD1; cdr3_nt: TGTGCCAGCAGCCCGCAGGGGACAGGGGATCTGGGCTATGGCTACACCTTC; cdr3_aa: CASSPQGTGDLGYGYTF
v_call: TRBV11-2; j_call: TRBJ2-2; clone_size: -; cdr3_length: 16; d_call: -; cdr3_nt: TGTGCCAGCAGCTCCCTTCGCGGGCTAGACGCCGGGGAGCTGTTTTTT; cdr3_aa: CASSSLRGLDAGELFF
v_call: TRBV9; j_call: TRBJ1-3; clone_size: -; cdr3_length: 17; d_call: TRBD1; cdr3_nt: TGTGCCAGCAGCGTAGCGCAGGAGGGGGCTAAAGGAAACACCATATATTTT; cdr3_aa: CASSVAQEGAKGNTIYF
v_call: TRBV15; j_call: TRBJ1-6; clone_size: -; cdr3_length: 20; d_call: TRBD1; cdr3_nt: TGTGCCACCAGGACAGACAGGGAAGGGAACGAAGAGTCCTATAATTCACCCCTCCACTTT; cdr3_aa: CATRTDREGNEESYNSPLHF
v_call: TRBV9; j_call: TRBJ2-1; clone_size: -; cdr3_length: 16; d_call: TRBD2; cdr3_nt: TGTGCCAGCAGCCCCCCGGGCGGGAGCTCCTACAATGAGCAGTTCTTC; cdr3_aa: CASSPPGGSSYNEQFF
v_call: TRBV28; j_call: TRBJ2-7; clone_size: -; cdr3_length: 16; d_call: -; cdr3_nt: TGTGCCAGCGGGGGGACCGTGGGGACGCCAGGCTACGAGCAGTACTTC; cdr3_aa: CASGGTVGTPGYEQYF
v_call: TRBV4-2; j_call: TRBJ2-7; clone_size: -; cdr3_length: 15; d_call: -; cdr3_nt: TGTGCCAGCAGCCAATCTCTAGCGATTCGGTACGAGCAGTACTTC; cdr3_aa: CASSQSLAIRYEQYF
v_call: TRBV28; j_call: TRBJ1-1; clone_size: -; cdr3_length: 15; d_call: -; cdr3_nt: TGTGCCAGCACGAACAGAGGAGGGCCTTCCGCTGAAGCTTTCTTT; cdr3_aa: CASTNRGGPSAEAFF
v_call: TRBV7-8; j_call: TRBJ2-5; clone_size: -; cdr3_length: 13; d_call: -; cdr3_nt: TGTGCCAGCAGCGAAACAGTTCAAGAGACCCAGTACTTC; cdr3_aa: CASSETVQETQYF
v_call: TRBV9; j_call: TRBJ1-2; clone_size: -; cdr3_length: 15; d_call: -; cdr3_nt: TGTGCCAGCAGCGCTTACAGGGAAAGGAGTTCTGGCTACACCTTC; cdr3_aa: CASSAYRERSSGYTF
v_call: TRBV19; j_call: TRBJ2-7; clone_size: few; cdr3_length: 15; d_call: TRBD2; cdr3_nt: TGTGCCAGTAGCTCGAAAGCGGGGGCATCCTACGAGCAGTACTTC; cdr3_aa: CASSSKAGASYEQYF
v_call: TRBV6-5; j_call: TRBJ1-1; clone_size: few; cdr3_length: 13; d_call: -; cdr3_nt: TGTGCCAGCACGTCGAGGTTGAACACTGAAGCTTTCTTT; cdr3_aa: CASTSRLNTEAFF
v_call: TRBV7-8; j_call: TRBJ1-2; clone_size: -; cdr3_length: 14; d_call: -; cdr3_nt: TGTGCCAGCAGCCTCGCCAGGCAGGGCTATGGCTACACCTTC; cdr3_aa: CASSLARQGYGYTF
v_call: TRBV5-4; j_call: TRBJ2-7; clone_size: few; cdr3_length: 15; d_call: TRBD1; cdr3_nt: TGTGCCAGCAGCCCGACGACAGGGGGCATCTACGAGCAGTACTTC; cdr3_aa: CASSPTTGGIYEQYF
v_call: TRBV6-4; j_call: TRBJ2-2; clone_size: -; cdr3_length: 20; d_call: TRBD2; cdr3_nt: TGTGCCAGCAGGCGCCCGGGACTAGCGAATTTTACGTCGAACACCGGGGAGCTGTTTTTT; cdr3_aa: CASRRPGLANFTSNTGELFF
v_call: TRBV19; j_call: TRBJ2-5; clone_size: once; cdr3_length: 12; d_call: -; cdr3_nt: TGTGCCAGTAGACAGGGTGGAGAGACCCAGTACTTC; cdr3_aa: CASRQGGETQYF
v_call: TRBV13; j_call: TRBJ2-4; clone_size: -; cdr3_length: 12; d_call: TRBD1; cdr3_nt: TGTGCCAGCAGCCGTGGGACAGGGGAAGGGTACTTC; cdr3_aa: CASSRGTGEGYF
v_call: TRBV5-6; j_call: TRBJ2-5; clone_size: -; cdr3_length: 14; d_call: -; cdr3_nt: TGTGCCAGCAGCTTGAGCCTAGCTTTAGAGACCCAGTACTTC; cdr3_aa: CASSLSLALETQYF
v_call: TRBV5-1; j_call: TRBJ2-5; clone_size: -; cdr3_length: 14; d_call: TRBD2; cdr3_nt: TGCGCCAGCAGCGCGGGAGGGGGCGAGGAGACCCAGTACTTC; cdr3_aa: CASSAGGGEETQYF
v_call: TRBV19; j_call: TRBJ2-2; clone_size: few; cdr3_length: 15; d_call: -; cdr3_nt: TGTGCCAGTAGTCCCCCGACAACCGGCACCGGGGAGCTGTTTTTT; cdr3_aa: CASSPPTTGTGELFF
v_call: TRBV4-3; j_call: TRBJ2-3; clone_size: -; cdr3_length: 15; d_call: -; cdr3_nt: TGCGCCAGCAGCCAAGATCGAGGTGGCACAGATACGCAGTATTTT; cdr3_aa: CASSQDRGGTDTQYF
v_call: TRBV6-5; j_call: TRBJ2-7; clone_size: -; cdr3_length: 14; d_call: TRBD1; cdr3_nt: TGTGCCAGCAGTTACCTCGGGACAGAGTACGAGCAGTACTTC; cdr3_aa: CASSYLGTEYEQYF
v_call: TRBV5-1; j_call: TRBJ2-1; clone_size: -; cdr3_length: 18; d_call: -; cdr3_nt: TGCGCCAGCAGCTTGGCTTCGACAGGCCTAGAGGCCTACAATGAGCAGTTCTTC; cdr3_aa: CASSLASTGLEAYNEQFF
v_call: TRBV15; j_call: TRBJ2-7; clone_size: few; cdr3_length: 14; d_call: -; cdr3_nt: TGTGCCACCAGCAGAGAAGATACAGGTTACGAGCAGTACTTC; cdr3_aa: CATSREDTGYEQYF
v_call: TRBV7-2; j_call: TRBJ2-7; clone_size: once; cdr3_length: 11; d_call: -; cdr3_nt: TGTGCCAGCTCCCTTACCTACGAGCAGTACTTC; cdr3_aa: CASSLTYEQYF
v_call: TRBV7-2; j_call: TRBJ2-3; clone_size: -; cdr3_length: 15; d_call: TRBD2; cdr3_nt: TGTGCCAGCAGCCCGGACGGGAGGGTGGTTAATACGCAGTATTTT; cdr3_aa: CASSPDGRVVNTQYF
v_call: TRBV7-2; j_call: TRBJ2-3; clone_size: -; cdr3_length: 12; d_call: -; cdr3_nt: TGTGCCAGCAGCTATCGGGCAGATACGCAGTATTTT; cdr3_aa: CASSYRADTQYF